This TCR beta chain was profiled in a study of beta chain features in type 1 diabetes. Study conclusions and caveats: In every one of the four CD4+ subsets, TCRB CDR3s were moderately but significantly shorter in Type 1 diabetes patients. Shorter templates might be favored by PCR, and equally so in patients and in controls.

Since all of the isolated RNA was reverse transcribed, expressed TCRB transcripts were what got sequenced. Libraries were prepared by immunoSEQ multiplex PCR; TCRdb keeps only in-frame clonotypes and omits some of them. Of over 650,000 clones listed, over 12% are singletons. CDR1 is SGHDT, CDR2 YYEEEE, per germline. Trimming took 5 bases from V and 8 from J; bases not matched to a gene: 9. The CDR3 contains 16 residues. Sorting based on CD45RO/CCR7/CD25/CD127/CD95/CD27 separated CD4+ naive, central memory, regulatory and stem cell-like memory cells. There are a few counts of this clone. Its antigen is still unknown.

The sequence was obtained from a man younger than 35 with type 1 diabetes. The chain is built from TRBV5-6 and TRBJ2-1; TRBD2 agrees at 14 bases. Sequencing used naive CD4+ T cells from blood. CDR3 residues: CASRKPTSGRADEQFF. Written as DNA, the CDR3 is TGTGCCAGCAGGAAACCGACTAGCGGGAGGGCGGATGAGCAGTTCTTC.